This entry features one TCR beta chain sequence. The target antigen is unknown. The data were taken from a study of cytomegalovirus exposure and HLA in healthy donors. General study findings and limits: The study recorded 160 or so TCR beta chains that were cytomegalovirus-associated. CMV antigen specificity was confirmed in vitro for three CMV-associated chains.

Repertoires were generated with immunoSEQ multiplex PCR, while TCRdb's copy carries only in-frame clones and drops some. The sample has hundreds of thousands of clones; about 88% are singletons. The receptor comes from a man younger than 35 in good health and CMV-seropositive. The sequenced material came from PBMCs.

CDR3 bases: TGTGCCAGCAGTAAAACCTCTGGGGCCAACGTCCTGACTTTC. The encoded protein is CASSKTSGANVLTF. The chain employs TRBV25-1 and TRBJ2-6; unclear D gene. CDR3 length equals 14 residues. In germline, CDR1 is MGHDK, CDR2 SYGVNS. The V end lost 5 bases, the J end lost 0 bases, and 5 bases lay between the germline ends.